A selection of T cell receptor beta chains follows, all from one sample in a study of early T cells in non-severe SARS-CoV-2 infection. TCRdb recomputed calls from the 5' RACE reads with MiXCR, one row per CDR3 protein. The sample holds around 80,000 distinct CDR3 sequences; roughly 13% are singletons and the top ten take around 6%. Material for sequencing was whole blood. The receptors shown here come from an adult who was a healthcare worker with PCR-confirmed SARS-CoV-2 infection or an uninfected control (not recorded which). The CDR3 runs from the conserved cysteine through the conserved F or W. D genes are given only for firm matches. Where a row states a size, it is once, few, many or the class of an expanded clone; other rows omit it.

size,D,V,J,DNA,CDR3
-,TRBD2,TRBV6-2/TRBV6-3,TRBJ2-1,TGTGCCAGCAGTTACAGGCTAGCGGGAGGCCTTGGGAATGAGCAGTTCTTC,CASSYRLAGGLGNEQFF
few,TRBD2,TRBV7-9,TRBJ2-3,TGTGCCAGCAGCTTCCGCCTTACTAGCGGGAGGGGCACAGATACGCAGTATTTT,CASSFRLTSGRGTDTQYF
-,-,TRBV6-5,TRBJ1-1,TGTGCCAGCATCCCATCGACGAACACTGAAGCTTTCTTT,CASIPSTNTEAFF
few,-,TRBV7-8,TRBJ1-5,TGTGCCAGCAGCTTATCATCTAGACAGAGACATAGCAATCAGCCCCAGCATTTT,CASSLSSRQRHSNQPQHF
-,-,TRBV19,TRBJ2-3,TGTGCCAGTAGTAACCGGGACACTCCTAGCACAGATACGCAGTATTTT,CASSNRDTPSTDTQYF
-,TRBD2,TRBV20-1,TRBJ2-7,TGCAGTGCTAGAGGGGCCGGGACTAGCGGGAGTCCCTACGAGCAGTACTTC,CSARGAGTSGSPYEQYF
few,-,TRBV7-2,TRBJ1-5,TGTGCCAGCAGCTTAATCGGAGATGGCAATCAGCCCCAGCATTTT,CASSLIGDGNQPQHF
-,-,TRBV3-1,TRBJ1-5,TGTGCCAGCAGCCTAGGCGGAGGCCTTAATCAGCCCCAGCATTTT,CASSLGGGLNQPQHF
-,-,TRBV6-6,TRBJ2-2,TGTGCCAGCAGGCCGGCGGAGGGCGCGGGCGGGGAGCTGTTTTTT,CASRPAEGAGGELFF
-,-,TRBV4-1,TRBJ2-5,TGCGCCAGCATGCCTACATCGGCGGGGGAGACCCAGTACTTC,CASMPTSAGETQYF
-,TRBD2,TRBV7-8,TRBJ2-1,TGTGCCAGCAGTCCCCGGGAGGGCCTCCACAATGAGCAGTTCTTC,CASSPREGLHNEQFF
few,-,TRBV28,TRBJ2-3,TGTGCCAGCAGTTTATGCTGCGGGTTCGGCACAGATACGCAGTATTTT,CASSLCCGFGTDTQYF
many,-,TRBV7-9,TRBJ1-1,TGTGCCAGCAGCTCGAGGGGACAATGGGACACTGAAGCTTTCTTT,CASSSRGQWDTEAFF
few,TRBD1,TRBV7-4,TRBJ2-5,TGTGCCAGCAGCGGGACAGGGAGGCAAGAGACCCAGTACTTC,CASSGTGRQETQYF
few,-,TRBV5-1,TRBJ2-5,TGCGCCAGCAGCCCCGTTTCACCAGAGACCCAGTACTTC,CASSPVSPETQYF
many,-,TRBV7-2,TRBJ1-1,TGTGCCAGCAACGTAGGGCTCATGAACACTGAAGCTTTCTTT,CASNVGLMNTEAFF
-,TRBD2,TRBV6-5,TRBJ2-1,TGTGCCAGCAGTGACCCACTAGCGGGGGGGCAAAATGAGCAGTTCTTC,CASSDPLAGGQNEQFF
-,-,TRBV29-1,TRBJ1-1,TGCAGCGGCCTGATTCGAAGGGAAGCTTTCTTT,CSGLIRREAFF
few,-,TRBV2,TRBJ2-5,TGTGCCAGCAGTTCGATAGAGACCCAGTACTTC,CASSSIETQYF
-,-,TRBV28,TRBJ2-5,TGTGCCAGCAGACCCCAGGGACTGGGGGAGACCCAGTACTTC,CASRPQGLGETQYF
many,-,TRBV5-4,TRBJ1-4,TGTGCCAGCAGCCCCCTCCCGACCGGGGAAAAACTGTTTTTT,CASSPLPTGEKLFF
many,TRBD1,TRBV7-8,TRBJ2-4,TGTGCCAGCAGCTTAGCATGGACAGGGGAGACAAACATTCAGTACTTC,CASSLAWTGETNIQYF
many,-,TRBV2,TRBJ2-4,TGTGCCAGCAGTGATCGGGTGGCAGTCAACATTCAGTACTTC,CASSDRVAVNIQYF
-,-,TRBV7-9,TRBJ1-1,TGTGCCAGCAGCTTCAGACAGCTCATGAACACTGAAGCTTTCTTT,CASSFRQLMNTEAFF
-,TRBD2,TRBV11-2,TRBJ2-6,TGTGCCAGCAGCACTAGCGCCAGGGCTGGGGCCAACGTCCTGACTTTC,CASSTSARAGANVLTF
-,-,TRBV29-1,TRBJ1-1,TGCAGCGTTGTCGGGCGTTACATGAACACTGAAGCTTTCTTT,CSVVGRYMNTEAFF
many,-,TRBV30,TRBJ2-3,TGTGCCATCTCGGACCCAAACGCAGATACGCAGTATTTT,CAISDPNADTQYF
-,-,TRBV27,TRBJ2-1,TGTGCCAGCAGTTTAATTTCGGGGGTGAGTCCGTTCTTC,CASSLISGVSPFF
many,-,TRBV4-1,TRBJ2-5,TGCGCCAGCAGCCGAGCTACAGGGCTGCATCTCCAAGAGACCCAGTACTTC,CASSRATGLHLQETQYF
-,-,TRBV3-1,TRBJ1-2,TGTGCCAGCAGCCAAGATGAACGGGGGAGCTACACCTTC,CASSQDERGSYTF
few,-,TRBV6-1,TRBJ2-7,TGTGCCAGCAGGGTGGACGTCAACTACGAGCAGTACTTC,CASRVDVNYEQYF
-,-,TRBV7-7,TRBJ2-5,TGTGCCAGCAGCCCCGTAACGACCGGGGAGACCCAGTACTTC,CASSPVTTGETQYF
many,-,TRBV3-1,TRBJ1-2,TGTGCCAGCAGCCAAACCGGGGGCGATGGCTACACCTTC,CASSQTGGDGYTF
many,-,TRBV5-4,TRBJ1-1,TGTGCCAGCAGCTTATTACAGATGAACACTGAAGCTTTCTTT,CASSLLQMNTEAFF
once,-,TRBV4-2,TRBJ2-7,TGTGCCAGCAGCCTGGGTGCTAGCGCCGTCTACGAGCAGTACTTC,CASSLGASAVYEQYF
-,-,TRBV2,TRBJ2-3,TGTGCCAGCAGTGAAGTCGCGAGTAGGGCGCAGTATTTT,CASSEVASRAQYF
many,-,TRBV3-1,TRBJ1-1,TGTGCCAGCAGCCGAGGAGGTACAGGGAACACTGAAGCTTTCTTT,CASSRGGTGNTEAFF
many,-,TRBV20-1,TRBJ2-3,TGCAGTGCGCTCGGACCGCCCACCACAGATACGCAGTATTTT,CSALGPPTTDTQYF
few,-,TRBV28,TRBJ1-2,TGTGCCAGCAGCTTTGAGGGTGGCTATGGCTACACCTTC,CASSFEGGYGYTF
few,-,TRBV28,TRBJ1-2,TGTGCCAGCAGCCAAGAGGCGGCCTATGGCTACACCTTC,CASSQEAAYGYTF
-,-,TRBV7-2,TRBJ2-5,TGTGCCAGCAGCTTGAGTGCAGGGGTTCGAGAGACCCAGTACTTC,CASSLSAGVRETQYF
few,TRBD1,TRBV11-2,TRBJ1-6,TGTGCCAGCAGCCCCCTCAGGGGGCCCAATTCACCCCTCCACTTT,CASSPLRGPNSPLHF
few,-,TRBV20-1,TRBJ1-1,TGCAGTGCTAGAAATGGAAAGGGGCCCGGTGAAGCTTTCTTT,CSARNGKGPGEAFF
few,-,TRBV30,TRBJ1-2,TGTGCTTCGAGCGGGCGAGGCTATGGCTACACCTTC,CASSGRGYGYTF
-,TRBD1,TRBV24-1,TRBJ1-4,TGTGCCACCAGTGACGTCGACAGGGGATATGAAAAACTGTTTTTT,CATSDVDRGYEKLFF